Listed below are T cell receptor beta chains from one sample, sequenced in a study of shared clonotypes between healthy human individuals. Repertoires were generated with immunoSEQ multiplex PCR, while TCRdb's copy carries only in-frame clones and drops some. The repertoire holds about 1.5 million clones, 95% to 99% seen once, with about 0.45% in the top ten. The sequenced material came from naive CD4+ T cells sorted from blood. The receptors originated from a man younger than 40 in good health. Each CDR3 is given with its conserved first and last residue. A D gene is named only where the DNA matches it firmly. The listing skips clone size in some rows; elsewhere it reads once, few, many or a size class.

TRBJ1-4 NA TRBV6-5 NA CASTDRNLEKLFF TGTGCCAGCACGGACAGAAACCTTGAAAAACTGTTTTTT
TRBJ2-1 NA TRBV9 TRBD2 CASSVSGSWMDEQFF TGTGCCAGCAGCGTTAGCGGGAGCTGGATGGATGAGCAGTTCTTC
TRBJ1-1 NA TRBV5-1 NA CASSLAGTANTEAFF TGCGCCAGCAGCTTGGCCGGGACGGCGAACACTGAAGCTTTCTTT
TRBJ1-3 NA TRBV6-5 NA CASRSTGGSGNTIYF TGTGCCAGCAGATCGACAGGTGGCTCTGGAAACACCATATATTTT
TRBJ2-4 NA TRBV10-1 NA CAGIPTGINIQYF TGCGCCGGTATACCGACAGGAATAAACATTCAGTACTTC
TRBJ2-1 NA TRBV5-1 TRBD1 CASSPQGSYNEQFF TGCGCCAGCAGTCCACAGGGGTCCTACAATGAGCAGTTCTTC
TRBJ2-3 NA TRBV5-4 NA CASSLFGEARTDTQYF TGTGCCAGCAGCTTGTTTGGGGAAGCTCGCACAGATACGCAGTATTTT
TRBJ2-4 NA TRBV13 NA CASSLRRQWDIQYF TGTGCCAGCAGCTTGAGGAGGCAATGGGACATTCAGTACTTC
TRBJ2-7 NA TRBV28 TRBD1 CASSLEGGEDYEQYF TGTGCCAGCAGTTTGGAAGGGGGCGAAGACTACGAGCAGTACTTC
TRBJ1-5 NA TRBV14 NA CASSQGLAQPQHF TGTGCCAGCAGCCAGGGACTCGCTCAGCCCCAGCATTTT
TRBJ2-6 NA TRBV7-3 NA CASSLTGTRLSGANVLTF TGTGCCAGCAGCTTAACAGGTACAAGACTCTCTGGGGCCAACGTCCTGACTTTC
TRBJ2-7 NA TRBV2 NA CASSESGVHEQYF TGTGCCAGCAGTGAATCGGGGGTCCACGAGCAGTACTTC
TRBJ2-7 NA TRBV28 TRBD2 CASTQGGAGGPREQYF TGTGCCAGCACTCAGGGGGGAGCGGGAGGGCCGCGGGAGCAGTACTTC
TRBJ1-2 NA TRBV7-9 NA CASSPAGRSHYGYTF TGTGCCAGCAGCCCAGCGGGACGGAGCCACTATGGCTACACCTTC
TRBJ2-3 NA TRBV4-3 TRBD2 CASSLGTSGIPDTQYF TGCGCCAGCAGCCTCGGGACTAGCGGGATCCCAGATACGCAGTATTTT
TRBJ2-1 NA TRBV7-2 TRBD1 CASSPRTGVFRNEQFF TGTGCCAGCAGCCCCCGGACAGGGGTCTTCCGAAATGAGCAGTTCTTC
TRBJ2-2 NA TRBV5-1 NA CASSPNGFFGELFF TGCGCCAGCAGCCCGAATGGGTTCTTCGGGGAGCTGTTTTTT
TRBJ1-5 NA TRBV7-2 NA CASSLVRGLNQPQHF TGTGCCAGCAGCTTAGTAAGGGGACTCAATCAGCCCCAGCATTTT
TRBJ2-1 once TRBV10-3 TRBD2 CAISVVGGSLYNEQFF TGTGCCATCAGTGTGGTGGGCGGGAGCCTCTACAATGAGCAGTTCTTC
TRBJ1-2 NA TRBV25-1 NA CASNRGDTMGYTF TGTGCCAGCAACCGAGGGGATACTATGGGCTACACCTTC
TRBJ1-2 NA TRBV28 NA CASSLEFNYGYTF TGTGCCAGCAGTTTAGAATTTAACTATGGCTACACCTTC
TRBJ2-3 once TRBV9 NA CASSGRDLGTQYF TGTGCCAGCAGCGGCCGGGATCTAGGTACGCAGTATTTT
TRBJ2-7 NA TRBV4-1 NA CASSQDTGEKQYF TGCGCCAGCAGCCAAGATACCGGGGAAAAGCAGTACTTC
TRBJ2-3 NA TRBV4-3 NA CASSQERGGGTSTDTQYF TGCGCCAGCAGCCAAGAGCGGGGAGGCGGAACTAGCACAGATACGCAGTATTTT
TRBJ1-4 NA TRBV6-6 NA CASSSVDTGGEKLFF TGTGCCAGCAGTTCCGTGGACACGGGAGGTGAAAAACTGTTTTTT
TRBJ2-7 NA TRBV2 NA CATAGHSYEQYF TGTGCCACCGCGGGACACTCCTACGAGCAGTACTTC
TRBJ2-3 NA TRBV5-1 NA CASSPGDRGQTEAKYTQYF TGCGCCAGCAGCCCGGGGGACCGGGGGCAGACCGAGGCGAAGTATACGCAGTATTTT
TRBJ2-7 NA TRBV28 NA CASSTVYGQYF TGTGCCAGCAGTACCGTCTACGGGCAGTACTTC
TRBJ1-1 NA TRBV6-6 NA CASSYGGGDTEAFF TGTGCCAGCAGTTACGGGGGGGGAGACACTGAAGCTTTCTTT
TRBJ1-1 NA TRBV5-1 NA CASSLALNTEAFF TGCGCCAGCAGCTTGGCCTTGAACACTGAAGCTTTCTTT
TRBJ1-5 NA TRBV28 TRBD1 CATFRLYGRTGAVF TGTGCCACCTTTAGGCTATACGGGCGGACAGGGGCCGTCTTT
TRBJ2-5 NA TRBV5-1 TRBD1 CASSVTGGPETQYF TGCGCCAGCAGCGTGACAGGGGGCCCAGAGACCCAGTACTTC
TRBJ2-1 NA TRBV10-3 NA CAISEFGRGGLNEQFF TGTGCCATCAGTGAATTCGGCAGGGGAGGATTGAATGAGCAGTTCTTC
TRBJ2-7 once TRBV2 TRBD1 CASSSRTGNTYEQYF TGTGCCAGCAGCTCGCGGACAGGTAATACCTACGAGCAGTACTTC
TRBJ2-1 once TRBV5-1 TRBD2 CASSLTVAGEAEQFF TGCGCCAGCAGCTTGACGGTAGCGGGGGAGGCTGAGCAGTTCTTC
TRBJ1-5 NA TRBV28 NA CASSVGTPQPQHF TGTGCCAGCAGCGTAGGGACTCCTCAGCCCCAGCATTTT
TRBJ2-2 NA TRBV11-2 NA CASSLRERGFANTGELFF TGTGCCAGCAGCTTACGGGAGAGGGGATTCGCGAACACCGGGGAGCTGTTTTTT
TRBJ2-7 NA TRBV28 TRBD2 CASTTGTMVYEQYF TGTGCCAGCACAACCGGGACTATGGTATACGAGCAGTACTTC
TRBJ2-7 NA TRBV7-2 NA CASSGRAAYEQYF TGTGCCAGCAGTGGGCGGGCTGCCTACGAGCAGTACTTC
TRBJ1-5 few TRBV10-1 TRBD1 CASSEGNRGSAQPQHF TGCGCCAGCAGTGAGGGAAACAGGGGATCGGCTCAGCCCCAGCATTTT
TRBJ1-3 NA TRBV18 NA CASSPPGQFNTIYF TGTGCCAGCTCACCACCGGGACAATTCAACACCATATATTTT
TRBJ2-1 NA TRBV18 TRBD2 CASSPPGVAGAEQFF TGTGCCAGCTCACCACCGGGGGTCGCGGGAGCTGAGCAGTTCTTC
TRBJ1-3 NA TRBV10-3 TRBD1 CAIRGQLVNGNTIYF TGTGCCATCAGGGGACAGCTGGTCAATGGAAACACCATATATTTT
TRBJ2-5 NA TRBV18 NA CASSPRQQETQYF TGTGCCAGCTCACCAAGGCAGCAAGAGACCCAGTACTTC
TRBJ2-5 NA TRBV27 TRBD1 CASSSTGSGLETQYF TGTGCCAGCAGTTCGACAGGGTCCGGCTTAGAGACCCAGTACTTC
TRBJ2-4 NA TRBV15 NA CATRKEGAAKNIQYF TGTGCCACCAGAAAGGAGGGGGCGGCCAAAAACATTCAGTACTTC
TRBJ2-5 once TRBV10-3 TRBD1 CAIREGQVETQYF TGTGCCATCAGGGAGGGACAGGTTGAGACCCAGTACTTC
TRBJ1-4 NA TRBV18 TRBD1 CASSPTPGQPNEKLFF TGTGCCAGCTCACCAACGCCGGGACAGCCCAATGAAAAACTGTTTTTT
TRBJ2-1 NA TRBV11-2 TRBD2 CASSTRLAGVNEQFF TGTGCCAGCAGCACCCGACTAGCGGGAGTAAATGAGCAGTTCTTC
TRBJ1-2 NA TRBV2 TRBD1 CASSPGQGPYGYTF TGTGCCAGCAGCCCGGGACAGGGCCCCTATGGCTACACCTTC
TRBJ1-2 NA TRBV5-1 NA CASREEPQGGGYTF TGCGCCAGCAGAGAGGAACCCCAAGGGGGTGGCTACACCTTC
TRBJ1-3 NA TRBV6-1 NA CASSEKSATSGNTIYF TGTGCCAGCAGTGAAAAGTCCGCCACCTCTGGAAACACCATATATTTT
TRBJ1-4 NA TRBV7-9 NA CASSLFPQQDLFF TGTGCCAGCAGCTTATTTCCGCAACAGGACCTGTTTTTT
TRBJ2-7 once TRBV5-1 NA CASSPGSHYEQYF TGCGCCAGCAGCCCTGGCTCGCACTACGAGCAGTACTTC